The next 22 T cell receptor beta chains were all read from a single sample in a study of T cells in women clearing cervical HPV infection. Assay used: immunoSEQ multiplex PCR; TCRdb lists only in-frame clones, some missing. In total, the table holds approximately 37,000 clones. Sequenced material: blood buffy coat. The receptors come from a woman aged 18 to 69 with a cervical HPV16 infection that either progressed to CIN3+ or cleared (not recorded which).

In the case of this clone: Read data end 3 residues before the CDR3 end; the end is taken from the germline J gene. The chain couples TRBV24-1 to TRBJ2-7; D is perhaps TRBD1 (6 bases). The CDR3 runs 16 residues. Germline lookup yields CDR1 KGHDR and CDR2 SFDVKD. V was shortened by 12 bases and J by 0 bases, with 23 bases between the two germline ends. The CDR3 DNA, read in part, is TGTGCCCTTCAGCGCTACGGGACACCAAGCTCCTACGAG. This translates into CALQRYGTPSSYE. The full CDR3 is CALQRYGTPSSYEQYF.

About this clone: The read ends 3 residues early relative to the CDR3; the germline J gene fills the gap. The rearrangement uses TRBV20-1 and TRBJ2-5; the match to TRBD1 covers 8 bases. The CDR3 consists of 17 residues. The germline V gene encodes CDR1 DFQATT and CDR2 SNEGSKA (reference sequence). The trim removed 2 bases at V and 2 bases at J, leaving 13 bases unmatched. CDR3 DNA, as far as it was read: TGCAGTGCTAGACTCCGGGACAGGCCCCGGGTTCAAGAGACC. Its translation: CSARLRDRPRVQET. In full, the CDR3 is CSARLRDRPRVQETQYF.

On this clone: The read ends 3 residues early relative to the CDR3; the germline J gene fills the gap. The chain combines TRBV24-1 with TRBJ2-3; 10 bases match TRBD2. V was pared by 4 bases and J by 6 bases, with 6 bases of the junction left unmatched. Germline V gene data show CDR1 as KGHDR and CDR2 as SFDVKD. The CDR3 loop spans 15 amino acids. CDR3 DNA (partial): TGTGCCACCAGTGAAGGAACTAGCGGGAAGGATACG. It encodes CATSEGTSGKDT. From start to end, the CDR3 is CATSEGTSGKDTQYF.

For this clone: Sequencing ends 3 residues short of the CDR3 end; the germline J gene provides the rest. This sequence joins TRBV20-1 and TRBJ1-1, with 12 bases matching TRBD1. With 6 bases clipped from V and 3 bases from J, the junction kept 20 bases outside the gene matches. CDR1 is DFQATT, CDR2 SNEGSKA, per germline (reference sequence). The CDR3 sequence is 19 residues long. The sequenced CDR3 bases are TGCAGTGCCGGCAACCTCTCCGGGACAGGGGGCTTCTGGTACACTGAA. This translates into CSAGNLSGTGGFWYTE. The whole CDR3 region reads CSAGNLSGTGGFWYTEAFF.

On this clone: The read gets to within 3 residues of the CDR3 end, and the germline J gene fills in the rest. V usage is TRBV7-3 and J usage is TRBJ2-2; maybe TRBD2 (7 bases). This CDR3 contains 17 residues. Germline CDR1 and CDR2: SGHTA and FQGTGA. The CDR3 here is CASSSITGKGGANVLFF. CDR3 bases read: TGTGCCAGCAGCTCCATAACAGGGAAGGGGGGGGCCAACGTG. The variable domain in full, completed from reference TRBV7-3 and TRBJ2-2, reads GAGVSQTPSNKVTEKGKYVELRCDPISGHTALYWYRQSLGQGPEFLIYFQGTGAADDSGLPNDRFFAVRPEGSVSTLKIQRTERGDSAVYLCASSSITGKGGANVLFFGEGSRLTVL.

Points on this clone: The DNA ends 3 residues before the CDR3 does, and the rest of the CDR3 is filled in from the germline J gene. The chain has TRBV18 and TRBJ2-1; possible D gene TRBD2, 5 bases. V was cut by 5 bases and J by 4 bases, with 12 bases left in between. CDR1 and CDR2 (germline): KGHSH, LQKENI. CDR3 length equals 14 residues. The CDR3: CASSTRTDYNEQFF. The part of the CDR3 DNA that was read is TGTGCCAGCTCAACTAGGACGGATTACAATGAG.

As concerns this clone: The read comes to an end 3 residues before the CDR3 does, leaving the germline J gene to fill in the end. V and J are TRBV29-1 and TRBJ2-5, with 8 bases aligning to TRBD2. Germline loops: CDR1 SQVTM, CDR2 ANQGSEA. The CDR3 extends over 13 amino acids. Here the CDR3 reads CSVAHREGDTQYF. The CDR3 bases that were read are TGCAGCGTTGCGCACCGGGAGGGGGATACC.

On this clone: The read comes to an end 3 residues before the CDR3 does, leaving the germline J gene to fill in the end. This rearrangement joins TRBV19 to TRBJ2-3; 8 bases are shared with TRBD1. There are 16 residues in the CDR3. Germline values: CDR1 LNHDA, CDR2 SQIVND (reference sequence). V lost 3 bases and J lost 4; bases outside the gene matches: 9. The CDR3 here is CASSIEGRGHSDTQYF. Incomplete CDR3 DNA: TGTGCCAGTAGTATTGAAGGCAGGGGGCATTCAGATACG.

Turning to this clone: The observed sequence ends 3 residues before the CDR3 terminus, with the missing tail filled in from the germline J gene. The chain uses TRBV9 and TRBJ2-1, with 7 nucleotides matching TRBD2. The CDR3 runs to 14 residues. Germline CDR1 SGDLS, CDR2 YYNGEE. Trimming at V came to 4 bases and at J to 9 bases, leaving 10 bases not matched to a gene. The sequenced CDR3 bases are TGTGCCAGCAGCTTTCTAGCGGAAGCGGGTGAG. Encoded protein: CASSFLAEAGE. The whole CDR3 protein reads CASSFLAEAGEQFF.

In regard to this clone: The sequenced fragment ends 3 residues before the CDR3 boundary, so the rest is inferred from the germline J gene. V gene TRBV7-9 combines with J gene TRBJ1-2, with TRBD1 as a possible D gene (6 bases). Germline CDR1 and CDR2: SEHNR and FQNEAQ (reference sequence). Trimming took 6 bases from V and 4 from J, leaving 12 bases between them. This CDR3 region has 13 residues. CDR3 bases read: TGTGCCAGCAGTCCGGACAGCAGCTATGGC. It yields the protein CASSPDSSYG. The CDR3 as a whole reads CASSPDSSYGYTF.

Partial CDR3 DNA: TGTGCCAGCACTGCGGGAGTCCTCGGGGAG. As protein: CASTAGVLGE. The full-length CDR3 reads as CASTAGVLGELFF. The rearrangement joins TRBV28 to TRBJ2-2; TRBD2 aligns across 7 bases. Sequencing ends 3 residues short of the CDR3 end; the germline J gene provides the rest. Germline assignment: CDR1 MDHEN and CDR2 SYDVKM. J lost 7 bases, V lost 7 bases, and 6 bases had no gene match. There are 13 residues in the CDR3.

Worth noting for this clone: The read ends 3 residues early relative to the CDR3; the germline J gene fills the gap. V and J are TRBV29-1 and TRBJ1-1; D is ambiguous. Germline V gene data show CDR1 as SQVTM and CDR2 as ANQGSEA. This CDR3 has 12 residues. V dropped 7 bases and J dropped 1 base, with 10 bases sitting between them. The CDR3 loop reads CSGRTANTEAFF. The part of the CDR3 DNA that was read is TGCAGCGGGAGGACTGCGAACACTGAA.

Concerning this clone itself: The read ends 3 residues before the CDR3 terminus; that terminus is restored from the germline J gene. The chain recombines TRBV19 with TRBJ1-1, with D perhaps matching TRBD1 (5 bases). CDR1 and CDR2 (germline): LNHDA, SQIVND (reference sequence). This CDR3 spans 11 amino acids. Between the trimmed V and J ends, which lost 7 bases and 6 bases, there was a span of 9 bases. The CDR3 is CASMEGAEAFF. The covered CDR3 bases are TGTGCCAGTATGGAAGGGGCTGAA.

Comment on this clone: The sequence runs out 3 residues before the end of the CDR3; the remainder is reconstructed from the germline J gene. The chain has TRBV19 and TRBJ2-4; D is uncertain. Germline assignment: CDR1 LNHDA and CDR2 SQIVND (reference sequence). The CDR3 covers 14 residues. The ends were cut back, 5 bases at V and 0 bases at J, with 8 bases in the middle. The covered CDR3 bases are TGTGCCAGTAGTTTGTGTCTAGCCAAAAACATT. Translated, it gives CASSLCLAKNI. Given in full, the CDR3 is CASSLCLAKNIQYF.

In the case of this clone: The read ends 3 residues before the CDR3 terminus; that terminus is restored from the germline J gene. The genes are TRBV19 and TRBJ2-4; 12 bases match TRBD1. The germline CDR1 and CDR2 sequences are LNHDA and SQIVND (reference sequence). CDR3 length: 18 residues. Here the CDR3 reads CASTTLPGQGASNYGQYF. The part of the CDR3 DNA that was read is TGTGCCAGTACTACTCTCCCGGGACAGGGGGCCTCTAACTATGGT. The entire variable domain, with the rest obtained from reference TRBV19 and TRBJ2-4, is as follows: DGGITQSPKYLFRKEGQNVTLSCEQNLNHDAMYWYRQDPGQGLRLIYYSQIVNDFQKGDIAEGYSVSREKKESFPLTVTSAQKNPTAFYLCASTTLPGQGASNYGQYFGAGTRLSVL.

Of note for this clone: Coverage ceases 3 residues before the CDR3 finishes, and the germline J gene fills in the end. The J gene is TRBJ1-2, the V gene TRBV30; 8 bases align to TRBD1. Per the germline V gene, CDR1 is GTSNPN and CDR2 is SVGIG (reference sequence). The CDR3 runs to 14 residues. CDR3 amino acids: CAWDRQGRLSNYTF. The sequenced part of the CDR3 DNA is TGTGCCTGGGATAGACAGGGGAGACTCTCTAAC.

With respect to this clone: The read ends 3 residues shy of where the CDR3 ends; the end is completed using the germline J gene. V gene TRBV7-9 combines with J gene TRBJ1-1, with D perhaps matching TRBD1 (5 bases). Trimming stripped 1 base from V and 6 bases from J, with 12 bases between. Germline CDR1 SEHNR, CDR2 FQNEAQ (reference sequence). This CDR3 region has 14 residues. CDR3: CASSLEERGAEAFF. The CDR3 DNA, read in part, is TGTGCCAGCAGCTTAGAGGAGAGGGGCGCTGAA.

As concerns this clone: The CDR3 end lies 3 residues beyond the end of the read and is filled in from the germline J gene. The chain employs TRBV11-3 and TRBJ2-5; 7 bases match TRBD2. The CDR3 is made up of 13 amino acids. CDR1 is SGHNT and CDR2 is YENEEA in the germline V gene. J lost 3 bases, V lost 5 bases, and 3 bases had no gene match. CDR3 DNA (partial): TGTGCCAGCAGCCCAGCGGGAAAAGAGACC. Translated, it gives CASSPAGKET. The whole CDR3 region reads CASSPAGKETQYF.

As concerns this clone: The CDR3 goes on 3 residues after the read ends, and that part is filled in from the germline J gene. The chain uses TRBV18 and TRBJ2-2; D unresolved. Germline CDR1 reads KGHSH; CDR2 reads LQKENI. Trimming removed 3 bases from V and 0 bases from J, with 11 bases in between. CDR3 length equals 16 residues. The CDR3 protein is CASSPRRLSNTGELFF. CDR3 DNA (partial): TGTGCCAGCTCACCTCGCAGGTTATCGAACACCGGGGAG. The full variable domain, rest sourced from reference TRBV18 and TRBJ2-2, is NAGVMQNPRHLVRRRGQEARLRCSPMKGHSHVYWYRQLPEEGLKFMVYLQKENIIDESGMPKERFSAEFPKEGPSILRIQQVVRGDSAAYFCASSPRRLSNTGELFFGEGSRLTVL.

In regard to this clone: The sequenced fragment ends 3 residues before the CDR3 boundary, so the rest is inferred from the germline J gene. V gene TRBV19 combines with J gene TRBJ2-1; 11 positions agree with TRBD2. V lost 7 bases, J lost 3 bases, and 5 bases stayed unmatched. CDR1 LNHDA and CDR2 SQIVND come from the germline V gene (reference sequence). This CDR3 is 15 amino acids long. The CDR3 region is CASTPTSGNYNEQFF. The covered CDR3 bases are TGTGCCAGTACCCCGACTAGCGGGAACTACAATGAG.

Remarks on this clone: Read data end 3 residues before the CDR3 end; the end is taken from the germline J gene. This sequence joins TRBV30 and TRBJ2-1; 13 bases match TRBD2. Trimming took 2 bases from V and 8 from J; bases not matched to a gene: 6. The CDR3 runs 15 residues. Germline V gene data show CDR1 as GTSNPN and CDR2 as SVGIG (reference sequence). The CDR3 bases that were read are TGTGCCTGGAGTTTGGGACTAGCGGGATACGATGAG. It encodes CAWSLGLAGYDE. The CDR3, in full, reads CAWSLGLAGYDEQFF.

Of note for this clone: The read halts 3 residues ahead of the CDR3 end, with the missing end drawn from the germline J gene. The chain is built from TRBV18 and TRBJ1-2; possibly TRBD1 for D (6 bases). In germline, CDR1 is KGHSH, CDR2 LQKENI. The CDR3 totals 15 residues. Trimming left V 3 bases short and J 2 bases short, with 13 bases between. The chain's CDR3 is CASSPSGTNNYGYTF. CDR3 DNA (partial): TGTGCCAGCTCACCGTCTGGGACAAACAACTATGGC.